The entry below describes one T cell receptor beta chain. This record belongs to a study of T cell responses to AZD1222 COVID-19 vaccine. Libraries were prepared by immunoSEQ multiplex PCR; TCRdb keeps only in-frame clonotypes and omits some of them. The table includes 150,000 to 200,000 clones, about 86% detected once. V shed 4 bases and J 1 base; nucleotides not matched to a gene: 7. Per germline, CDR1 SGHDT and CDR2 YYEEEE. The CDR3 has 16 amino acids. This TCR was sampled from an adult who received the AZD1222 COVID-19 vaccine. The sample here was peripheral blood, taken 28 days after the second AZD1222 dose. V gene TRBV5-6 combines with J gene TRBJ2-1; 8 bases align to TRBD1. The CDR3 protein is CASSLVGQASYNEQFF. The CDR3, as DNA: TGTGCCAGCAGCCTAGTGGGACAGGCATCCTACAATGAGCAGTTCTTC.